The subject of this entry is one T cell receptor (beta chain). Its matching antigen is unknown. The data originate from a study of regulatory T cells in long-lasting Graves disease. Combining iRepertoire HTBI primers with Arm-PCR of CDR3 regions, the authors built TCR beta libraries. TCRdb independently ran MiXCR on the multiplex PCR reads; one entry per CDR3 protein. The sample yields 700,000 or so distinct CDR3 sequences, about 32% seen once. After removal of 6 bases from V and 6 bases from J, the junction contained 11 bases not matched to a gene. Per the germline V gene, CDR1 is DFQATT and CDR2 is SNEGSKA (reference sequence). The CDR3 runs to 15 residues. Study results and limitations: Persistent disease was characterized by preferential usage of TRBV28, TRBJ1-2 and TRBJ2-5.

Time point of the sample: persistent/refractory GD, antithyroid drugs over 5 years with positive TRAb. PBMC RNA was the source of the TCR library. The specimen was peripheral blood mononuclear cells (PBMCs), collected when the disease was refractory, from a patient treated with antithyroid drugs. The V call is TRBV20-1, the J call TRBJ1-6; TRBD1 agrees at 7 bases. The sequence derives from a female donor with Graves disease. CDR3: CSARIRDSFNSPLHF. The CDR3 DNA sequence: TGCAGTGCCAGGATCCGGGACAGCTTTAATTCACCCCTCCACTTT.